One sample yielded the 12 T cell receptor beta chains listed below, sequenced in a study of T cells in Graves' hyperthyroidism and ophthalmopathy. Amplified TCR beta CDR3 regions derived from RNA transcripts. First-round RT-PCR with HTBI primers amplified the TCR CDR3 region. Via MiXCR, TCRdb re-called the multiplex PCR reads, giving one row per CDR3 protein. The sample carries approximately 300,000 distinct CDR3 sequences, about 17% recorded once. The sequenced material came from blood. The receptors were sampled from a woman aged 60-75 years with Graves' ophthalmopathy.

This clonotype was detected many times. This chain links TRBV4-1 with TRBJ2-7; TRBD2 might be the D (6 bases). Per the germline V gene, CDR1 is MGHRA and CDR2 is YSYEKL. This CDR3 is 14 amino acids long. With 2 bases removed from V and 1 base from J, the gap between germline ends came to 9 bases. DNA of the CDR3: TGCGCCAGCAGCCAAAAAGGAGGGTCCTACGAGCAGTACTTC. Its translation is CASSQKGGSYEQYF.

J is TRBJ2-7 and V is TRBV6-6, with 8 bases matching TRBD1. Germline V lookup: CDR1 MNHNY, CDR2 SVGAGI (reference sequence). The V and J ends lost 2 bases and 5 bases, in that order; junction bases with no gene match: 5. The CDR3 is 14 residues long. The chain's CDR3 is CASSYRDRSDEQYF. CDR3 DNA sequence: TGTGCCAGCAGTTACCGGGACAGGTCGGACGAGCAGTACTTC.

At least ten counts were recorded for this clonotype. CDR3 in DNA: TGTGCCAGCAGTTACCGAAGGAGTAGGAACACTGAAGCTTTCTTT. Translating gives CASSYRRSRNTEAFF. V and J are TRBV6-2 or TRBV6-3 and TRBJ1-1; D remains unclear. The CDR3 sequence is 15 residues long. Trimming cost V 2 bases and J 1 base, with 11 bases left between them. Germline V gene sequence: CDR1 MNHEY, CDR2 SVGEGT.

There are many counts of this clonotype. The rearrangement joins TRBV3-1 to TRBJ2-1, with TRBD2 matching 9 bases. This CDR3 region has 14 residues. Germline-derived CDR1 and CDR2 are LGHDT and YNNKEL (reference sequence). Unmatched junction bases numbered 8, after V lost 5 bases and J lost 9 bases. This CDR3 is CASSSRLAAREQFF. The CDR3 nucleotides are TGTGCCAGCAGCTCGAGACTAGCGGCCCGTGAGCAGTTCTTC.

The rearrangement joins TRBV11-1 to TRBJ2-1, with 7 bases fitting TRBD2. Trimming at V came to 4 bases and at J to 5 bases, leaving 14 bases not matched to a gene. The CDR3 covers 17 residues. Germline CDR1 is SGHAT and CDR2 is FQDESV (reference sequence). The DNA for the CDR3 is TGTGCCAGCAGCTCCTCGCGTTTAGCGGGCAAGAACAATGAGCAGTTCTTC. It specifies CASSSSRLAGKNNEQFF. Together with reference TRBV11-1 and TRBJ2-1, the CDR3 gives the full variable domain: EAEVAQSPRYKITEKSQAVAFWCDPISGHATLYWYRQILGQGPELLVQFQDESVVDDSQLPKDRFSAERLKGVDSTLKIQPAELGDSAMYLCASSSSRLAGKNNEQFFGPGTRLTVL.

This clonotype was found many times. The chain couples TRBV20-1 to TRBJ2-3; 7 bases are a match to TRBD2. CDR3 size: 16 residues. Germline values: CDR1 DFQATT, CDR2 SNEGSKA (reference sequence). V dropped 0 bases and J dropped 4; count of bases not matched to a gene: 10. In DNA, the CDR3 is TGCAGTGCTAGAGATCGGAGACTAGCTAGTGCAGATACGCAGTATTTT. This gives the protein CSARDRRLASADTQYF.

This clonotype was seen ten or more times. V is TRBV3-1 and J is TRBJ2-1; no reliable D call. The ends were cut back, 6 bases at V and 9 bases at J, with 18 bases in the middle. This CDR3 contains 14 residues. The germline V gene encodes CDR1 LGHDT and CDR2 YNNKEL (reference sequence). The CDR3 protein is CASRRTGTWGEQFF. CDR3 bases: TGTGCCAGCAGGAGAACCGGCACTTGGGGTGAGCAGTTCTTC.

This clonotype was observed at least ten times. The chain carries TRBV28 and TRBJ1-5, with a possible D match to TRBD1 (5 bases). This CDR3 has 14 residues. In germline, CDR1 is MDHEN, CDR2 SYDVKM. V was trimmed by 5 bases and J by 5 bases, leaving 13 bases between them. The DNA for the CDR3 is TGTGCCAGCAGTCCGGGACGCTGGGATCAGCCCCAGCATTTT. This codes for CASSPGRWDQPQHF.

This clonotype was detected only a few times. This chain uses TRBV2 with TRBJ1-5, with 8 nucleotides matching TRBD1. This CDR3 is built from 15 residues. V trimming: 5 bases; J trimming: 6 bases; junction bases outside the gene matches: 9. CDR1 is SNHLY, CDR2 FYNNEI, per germline. CDR3: CASSQGQGAGQPQHF. CDR3 sequence (DNA): TGTGCCAGCAGTCAGGGGCAGGGGGCGGGTCAGCCCCAGCATTTT.

This clonotype was counted a few times. Just one base apart from a much larger clone, this may be a read error. This chain connects TRBV12-3 or TRBV12-4 to TRBJ1-2; D is possibly TRBD1 (6 bases). This CDR3 comprises 14 residues. CDR3 coding DNA: TGTGCCGGCAGTTCGAACCGCAGGGGATATGGCTACACCTTC. Translated, it gives CAGSSNRRGYGYTF.

This clonotype was found many times. The rearrangement links TRBV11-1 to TRBJ1-1, with D possibly TRBD1 on 6 matching bases. The germline gives CDR1 SGHAT, CDR2 FQDESV (reference sequence). Trimming pared 2 bases from V and 4 bases from J, leaving 11 bases between. This CDR3 is built from 14 residues. The CDR3 sequence is CASSLQRGATEAFF. The CDR3 region has the DNA TGTGCCAGCAGCTTACAGCGGGGGGCCACTGAAGCTTTCTTT. Full variable domain (remainder filled in from reference TRBV11-1 and TRBJ1-1): EAEVAQSPRYKITEKSQAVAFWCDPISGHATLYWYRQILGQGPELLVQFQDESVVDDSQLPKDRFSAERLKGVDSTLKIQPAELGDSAMYLCASSLQRGATEAFFGQGTRLTVV.

This clonotype was observed a handful of times. The chain uses TRBV6-4 and TRBJ1-2; D not certain. This CDR3 region has 13 residues. CDR1 MRHNA and CDR2 SNTAGT come from the germline V gene. The V end was cut by 4 bases, the J end by 9 bases, with 15 bases between. The CDR3 DNA is TGTGCCAGCAGTGGTAGAAAGGTACGACGCTACACCTTC. The encoded protein is CASSGRKVRRYTF.